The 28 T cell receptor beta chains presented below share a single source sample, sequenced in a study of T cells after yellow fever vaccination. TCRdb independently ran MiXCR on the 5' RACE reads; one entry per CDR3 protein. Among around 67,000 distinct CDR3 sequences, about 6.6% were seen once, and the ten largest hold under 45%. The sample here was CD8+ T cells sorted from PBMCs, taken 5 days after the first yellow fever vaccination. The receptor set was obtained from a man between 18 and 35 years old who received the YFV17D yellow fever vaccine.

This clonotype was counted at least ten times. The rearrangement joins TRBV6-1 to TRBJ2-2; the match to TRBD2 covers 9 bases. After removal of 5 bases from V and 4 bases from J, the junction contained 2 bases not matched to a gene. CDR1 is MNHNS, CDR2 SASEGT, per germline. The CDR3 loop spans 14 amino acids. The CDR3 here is CASSLAGPTGELFF. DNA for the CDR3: TGTGCCAGCAGTCTAGCGGGGCCCACCGGGGAGCTGTTTTTT.

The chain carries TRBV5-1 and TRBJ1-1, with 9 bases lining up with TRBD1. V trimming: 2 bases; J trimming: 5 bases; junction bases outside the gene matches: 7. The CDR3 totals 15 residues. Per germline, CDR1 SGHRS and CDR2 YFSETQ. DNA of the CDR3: TGCGCCAGCAGCTTAGGCCGGGACAGGGTAACTGAAGCTTTCTTT. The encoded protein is CASSLGRDRVTEAFF.

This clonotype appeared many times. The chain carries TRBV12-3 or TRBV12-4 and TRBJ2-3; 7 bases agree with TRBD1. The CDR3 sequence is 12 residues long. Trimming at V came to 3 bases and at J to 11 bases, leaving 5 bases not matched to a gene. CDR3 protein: CASSFGDRWQYF. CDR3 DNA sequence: TGTGCCAGCAGTTTTGGGGACAGATGGCAGTATTTT.

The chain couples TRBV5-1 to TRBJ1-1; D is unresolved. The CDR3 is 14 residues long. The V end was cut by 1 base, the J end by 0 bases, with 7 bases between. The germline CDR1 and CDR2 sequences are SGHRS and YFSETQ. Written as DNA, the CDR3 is TGCGCCAGCAGCTTGTACCGAGTGAACACTGAAGCTTTCTTT. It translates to CASSLYRVNTEAFF.

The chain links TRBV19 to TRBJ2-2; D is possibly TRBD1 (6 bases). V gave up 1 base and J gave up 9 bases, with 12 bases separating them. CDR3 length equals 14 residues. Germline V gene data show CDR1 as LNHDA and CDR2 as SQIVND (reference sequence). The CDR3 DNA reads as TGTGCCAGTAGTATAGGACAGGCGGCCTGGGAGCTGTTTTTT. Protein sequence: CASSIGQAAWELFF. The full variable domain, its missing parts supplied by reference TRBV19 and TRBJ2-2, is DGGITQSPKYLFRKEGQNVTLSCEQNLNHDAMYWYRQDPGQGLRLIYYSQIVNDFQKGDIAEGYSVSREKKESFPLTVTSAQKNPTAFYLCASSIGQAAWELFFGEGSRLTVL.

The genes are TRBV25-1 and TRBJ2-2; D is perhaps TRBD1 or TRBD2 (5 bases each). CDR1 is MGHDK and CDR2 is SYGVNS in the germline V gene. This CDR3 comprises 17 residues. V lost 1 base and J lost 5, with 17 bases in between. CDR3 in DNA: TGTGCCAGCAGTGAATTTGCCCAGGGCGAGGGGACCGGGGAGCTGTTTTTT. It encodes CASSEFAQGEGTGELFF.

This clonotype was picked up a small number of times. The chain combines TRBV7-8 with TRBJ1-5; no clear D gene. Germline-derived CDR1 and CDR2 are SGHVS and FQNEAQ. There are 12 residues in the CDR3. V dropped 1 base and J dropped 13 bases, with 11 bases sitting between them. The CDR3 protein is CASSLEWPVQHF. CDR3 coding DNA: TGTGCCAGCAGCTTAGAGTGGCCAGTTCAGCATTTT.

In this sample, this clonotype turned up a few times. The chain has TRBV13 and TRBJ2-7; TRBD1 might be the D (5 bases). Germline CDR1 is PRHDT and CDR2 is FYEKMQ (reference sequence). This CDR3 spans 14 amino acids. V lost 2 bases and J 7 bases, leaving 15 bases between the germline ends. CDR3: CASSLQGVSREQYF. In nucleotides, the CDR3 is TGTGCCAGCAGCTTACAAGGGGTATCTAGGGAGCAGTACTTC.

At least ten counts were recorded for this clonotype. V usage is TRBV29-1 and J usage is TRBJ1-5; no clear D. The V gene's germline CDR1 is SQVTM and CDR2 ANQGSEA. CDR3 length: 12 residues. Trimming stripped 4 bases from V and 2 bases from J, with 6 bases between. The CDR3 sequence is CSVGQGNQPQHF. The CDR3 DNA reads TGCAGCGTTGGGCAGGGCAATCAGCCCCAGCATTTT.

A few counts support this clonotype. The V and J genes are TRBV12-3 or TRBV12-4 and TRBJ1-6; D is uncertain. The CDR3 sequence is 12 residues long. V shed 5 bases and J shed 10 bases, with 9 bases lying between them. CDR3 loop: CASSPNHSPLHF. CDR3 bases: TGTGCCAGCAGTCCCAACCACTCACCCCTCCACTTT.

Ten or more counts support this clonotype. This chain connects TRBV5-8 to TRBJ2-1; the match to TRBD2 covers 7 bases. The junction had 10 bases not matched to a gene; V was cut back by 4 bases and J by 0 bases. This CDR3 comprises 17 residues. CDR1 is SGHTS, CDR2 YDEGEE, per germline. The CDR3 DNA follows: TGTGCCAGCAGCCTACCGACTAGCCGCAGCTCCTACAATGAGCAGTTCTTC. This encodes CASSLPTSRSSYNEQFF.

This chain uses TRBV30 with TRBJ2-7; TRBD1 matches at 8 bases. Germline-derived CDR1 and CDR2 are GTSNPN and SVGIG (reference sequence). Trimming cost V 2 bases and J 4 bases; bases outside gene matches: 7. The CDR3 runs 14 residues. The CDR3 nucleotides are TGTGCCTGGAGTCCCTCGACAGGGGATTACGAGCAGTACTTC. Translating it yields CAWSPSTGDYEQYF.

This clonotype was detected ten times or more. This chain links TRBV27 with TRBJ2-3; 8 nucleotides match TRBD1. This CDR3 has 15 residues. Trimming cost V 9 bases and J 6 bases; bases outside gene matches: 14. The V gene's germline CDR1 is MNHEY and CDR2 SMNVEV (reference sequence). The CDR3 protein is CASYPPGQVRDTQYF. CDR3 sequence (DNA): TGTGCCAGTTACCCCCCGGGACAGGTTAGGGATACGCAGTATTTT.

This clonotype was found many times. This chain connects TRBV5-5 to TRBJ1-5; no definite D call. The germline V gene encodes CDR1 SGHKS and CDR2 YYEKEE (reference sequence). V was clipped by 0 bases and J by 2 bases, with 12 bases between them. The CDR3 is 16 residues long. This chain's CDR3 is CASSLVGLRGNQPQHF. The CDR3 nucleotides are TGTGCCAGCAGCTTGGTAGGGTTGCGTGGCAATCAGCCCCAGCATTTT.

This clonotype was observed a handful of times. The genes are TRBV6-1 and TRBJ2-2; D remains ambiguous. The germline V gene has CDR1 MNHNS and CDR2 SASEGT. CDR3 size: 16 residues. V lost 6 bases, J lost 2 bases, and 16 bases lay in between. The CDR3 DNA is TGTGCCAGCAGGGACGGAGTGCACTCTAACACCGGGGAGCTGTTTTTT. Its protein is CASRDGVHSNTGELFF.

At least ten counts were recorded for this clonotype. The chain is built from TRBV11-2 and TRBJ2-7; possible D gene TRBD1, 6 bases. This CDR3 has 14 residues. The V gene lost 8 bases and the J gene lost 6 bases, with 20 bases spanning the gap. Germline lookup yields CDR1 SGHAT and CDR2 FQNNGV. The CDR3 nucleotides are TGTGCCAGCGCCTTGGGGGCAGGGGTTACCGAGCAGTACGTC. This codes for CASALGAGVTEQYV.

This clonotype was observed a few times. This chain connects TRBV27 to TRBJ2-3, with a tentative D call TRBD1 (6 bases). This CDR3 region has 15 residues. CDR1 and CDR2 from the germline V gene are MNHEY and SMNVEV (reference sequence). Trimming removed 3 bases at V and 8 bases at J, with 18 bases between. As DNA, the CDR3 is TGTGCCAGCAGTTTCCCAGGGGCGGCCATCGGTACGCAGTATTTT. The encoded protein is CASSFPGAAIGTQYF.

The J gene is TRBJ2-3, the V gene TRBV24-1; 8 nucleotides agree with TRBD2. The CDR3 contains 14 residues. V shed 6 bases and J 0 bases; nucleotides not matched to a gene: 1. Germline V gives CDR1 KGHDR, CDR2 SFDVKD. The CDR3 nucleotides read TGTGCCACCAGTACTAGCGGAAGCACAGATACGCAGTATTTT. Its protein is CATSTSGSTDTQYF.

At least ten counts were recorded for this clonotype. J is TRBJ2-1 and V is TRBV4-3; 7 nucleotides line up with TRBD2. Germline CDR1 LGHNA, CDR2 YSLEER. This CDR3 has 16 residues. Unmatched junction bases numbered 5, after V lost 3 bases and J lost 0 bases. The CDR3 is CASSQTGTNSYNEQFF. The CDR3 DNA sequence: TGCGCCAGCAGCCAGACCGGGACTAACTCCTACAATGAGCAGTTCTTC.

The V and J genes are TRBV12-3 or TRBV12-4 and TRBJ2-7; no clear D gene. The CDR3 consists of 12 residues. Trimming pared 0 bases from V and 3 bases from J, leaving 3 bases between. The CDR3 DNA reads TGTGCCAGCAGTTTAGCGGTCTACGAGCAGTACTTC. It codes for CASSLAVYEQYF.

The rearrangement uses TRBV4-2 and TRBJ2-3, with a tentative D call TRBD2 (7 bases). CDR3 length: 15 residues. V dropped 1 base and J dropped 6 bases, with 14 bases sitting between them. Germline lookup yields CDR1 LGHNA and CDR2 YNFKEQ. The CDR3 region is CASSQGGLAEDTQYF. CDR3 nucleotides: TGTGCCAGCAGCCAAGGGGGGCTAGCGGAGGATACGCAGTATTTT.

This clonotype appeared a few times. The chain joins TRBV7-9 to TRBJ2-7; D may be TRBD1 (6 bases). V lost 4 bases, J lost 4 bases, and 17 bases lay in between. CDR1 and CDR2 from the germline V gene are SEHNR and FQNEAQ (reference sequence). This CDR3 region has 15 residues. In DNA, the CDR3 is TGTGCCAGCAGCTCGAATCGAGGGGGTGAATACGAGCAGTACGTC. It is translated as CASSSNRGGEYEQYV.

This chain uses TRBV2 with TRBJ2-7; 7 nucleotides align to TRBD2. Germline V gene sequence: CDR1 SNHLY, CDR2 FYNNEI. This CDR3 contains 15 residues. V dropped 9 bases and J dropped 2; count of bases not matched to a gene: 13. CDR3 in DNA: TGTGCCAGTCAGCTTCGGGGGACTACTACCTACGAGCAGTACTTC. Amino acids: CASQLRGTTTYEQYF.

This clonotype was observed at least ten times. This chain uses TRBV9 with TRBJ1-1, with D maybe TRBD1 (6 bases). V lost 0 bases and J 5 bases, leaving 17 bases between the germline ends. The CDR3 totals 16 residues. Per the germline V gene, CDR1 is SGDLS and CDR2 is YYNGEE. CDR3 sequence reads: CASSVAGLDRMTEAFF. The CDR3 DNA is TGTGCCAGCAGCGTAGCCGGACTTGACAGGATGACTGAAGCTTTCTTT.

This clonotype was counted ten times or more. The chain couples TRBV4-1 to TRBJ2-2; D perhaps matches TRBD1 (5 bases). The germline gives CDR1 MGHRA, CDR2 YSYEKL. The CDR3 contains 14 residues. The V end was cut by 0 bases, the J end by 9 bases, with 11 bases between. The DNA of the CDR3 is TGCGCCAGCAGCCAAGAGGTCAGGGATCGGGAGCTGTTTTTT. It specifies CASSQEVRDRELFF.

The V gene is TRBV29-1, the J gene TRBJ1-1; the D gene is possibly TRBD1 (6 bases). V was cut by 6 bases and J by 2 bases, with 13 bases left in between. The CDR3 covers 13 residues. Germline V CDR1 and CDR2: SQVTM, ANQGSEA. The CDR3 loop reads CSVPTGLNTEAFF. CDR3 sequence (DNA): TGCAGCGTGCCGACAGGACTAAACACTGAAGCTTTCTTT. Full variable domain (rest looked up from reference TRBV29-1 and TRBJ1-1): SAVISQKPSRDICQRGTSLTIQCQVDSQVTMMFWYRQQPGQSLTLIATANQGSEATYESGFVIDKFPISRPNLTFSTLTVSNMSPEDSSIYLCSVPTGLNTEAFFGQGTRLTVV.

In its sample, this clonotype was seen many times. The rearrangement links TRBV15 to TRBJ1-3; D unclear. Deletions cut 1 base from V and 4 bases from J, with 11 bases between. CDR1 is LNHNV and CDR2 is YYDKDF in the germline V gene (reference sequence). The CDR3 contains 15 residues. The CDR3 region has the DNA TGTGCCACCAGCAGAGTTTTCGGGGAAGGAAACACCATATATTTT. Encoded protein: CATSRVFGEGNTIYF.

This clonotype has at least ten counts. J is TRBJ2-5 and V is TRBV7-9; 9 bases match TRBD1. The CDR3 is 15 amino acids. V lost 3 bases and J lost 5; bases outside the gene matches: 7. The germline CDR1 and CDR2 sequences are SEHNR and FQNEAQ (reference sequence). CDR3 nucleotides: TGTGCCAGCAGCTTGGACAGGGGCGCGTGGGAGACCCAGTACTTC. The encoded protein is CASSLDRGAWETQYF. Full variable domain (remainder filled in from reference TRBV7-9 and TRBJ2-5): DTGVSQNPRHKITKRGQNVTFRCDPISEHNRLYWYRQTLGQGPEFLTYFQNEAQLEKSRLLSDRFSAERPKGSFSTLEIQRTEQGDSAMYLCASSLDRGAWETQYFGPGTRLLVL.